Listed below are T cell receptor beta chains from one sample, sequenced in a study of shared clonotypes between healthy human individuals. Assay used: immunoSEQ multiplex PCR; TCRdb lists only in-frame clones, some missing. The top ten clones hold about 0.25% of a sample with 760,000 or so clones, approximately 96% of them seen once. The source material was naive CD8+ T cells sorted from blood. These receptors came from a man aged 30 to 45 in good health. CDR3s include the opening cysteine and the closing phenylalanine or tryptophan. D genes are given only for firm matches. Clone size appears in some rows only: once, few, many, or a class for an expanded clone.

15 | NA | TRBJ2-1 | TRBD2 | TRBV11-2 | TGTGCCAGCAGCCGGACTAGCGGCCGTACAATGGAGCAGTTCTTC | CASSRTSGRTMEQFF
16 | NA | TRBJ2-1 | TRBD1 | TRBV5-4 | TGTGCCAGCAGCTTGGAGCACAGGGGCCGAGAGGATGAGCAGTTCTTC | CASSLEHRGREDEQFF
16 | NA | TRBJ2-1 | TRBD2 | TRBV11-2 | TGTGCCAGCAGCCCCGTAGCGGGACGCTCCTACAATGAGCAGTTCTTC | CASSPVAGRSYNEQFF
17 | NA | TRBJ2-1 | TRBD2 | TRBV7-9 | TGTGCCAGCAGCCCCCCTTGGGGACTAGCGGGTAACGGTGAGCAGTTCTTC | CASSPPWGLAGNGEQFF
13 | NA | TRBJ2-7 | TRBD2 | TRBV27 | TGTGCCAGCAATGGCGGGAGCTCCTACGAGCAGTACTTC | CASNGGSSYEQYF
13 | NA | TRBJ1-2 | NA | TRBV7-2 | TGTGCCAGCACCGGGAGAGGATATTATGGCTACACCTTC | CASTGRGYYGYTF
14 | NA | TRBJ1-5 | NA | TRBV2 | TGTGCCAGCGCCGTCGGGCAGGGAAATCAGCCCCAGCATTTT | CASAVGQGNQPQHF
13 | NA | TRBJ2-2 | NA | TRBV29-1 | TGCGGAATCCAGGTCGCGAACACCGGGGAGCTGTTTTTT | CGIQVANTGELFF
13 | NA | TRBJ2-2 | NA | TRBV27 | TGTGCCAGCAGTGACCTAGGAATCGGGGAGCTGTTTTTT | CASSDLGIGELFF
15 | once | TRBJ1-5 | TRBD1 | TRBV27 | TGTGCCAGCAGTAACAGGGGTAATAGCAATCAGCCCCAGCATTTT | CASSNRGNSNQPQHF
15 | few | TRBJ2-7 | NA | TRBV6-5 | TGTGCCAGCAGTTACGGTACAGGGATCTCCTACGAGCAGTACTTC | CASSYGTGISYEQYF
17 | NA | TRBJ1-4 | NA | TRBV21-1 | TGTGCCAGCAGCCTCCGGGACAGGGGGCTTGGTAATGAAAAACTGTTTTTT | CASSLRDRGLGNEKLFF
15 | NA | TRBJ2-2 | TRBD2 | TRBV2 | TGTGCCACTGTGCTAGCGGGAGGCGACACCGGGGAGCTGTTTTTT | CATVLAGGDTGELFF
14 | NA | TRBJ1-1 | NA | TRBV27 | TGTGCCAGCAGTTTTCGGCAGGACTCCCCTGAAGCTTTCTTT | CASSFRQDSPEAFF
14 | NA | TRBJ2-2 | NA | TRBV27 | TGTGCCAGCAGACCTCCTAGGGGTACCGGGGAGCTGTTTTTT | CASRPPRGTGELFF
12 | once | TRBJ2-2 | NA | TRBV6-5 | TGTGCCAGCTCTCCAGGGAGCCGGGAGCTGTTTTTT | CASSPGSRELFF
12 | NA | TRBJ1-4 | NA | TRBV29-1 | TGCAGCGCCGGAGGCACTAATGAAAAACTGTTTTTT | CSAGGTNEKLFF
13 | NA | TRBJ2-1 | NA | TRBV29-1 | TGCAGCGTTGTGGGGGAGCGCTACAATGAGCAGTTCTTC | CSVVGERYNEQFF
15 | NA | TRBJ2-7 | TRBD1 | TRBV5-6 | TGTGCCAGCAGCACCGGGACAGGGGGCCTCGACGAGCAGTACTTC | CASSTGTGGLDEQYF
11 | NA | TRBJ2-7 | NA | TRBV27 | TGTGCCAGCAGTCACTCCTACGAGCAGTACTTC | CASSHSYEQYF
16 | NA | TRBJ2-3 | TRBD2 | TRBV7-3 | TGTGCCAGCAGCTTAGAGGCGGGAGGGCCAGAGGATACGCAGTATTTT | CASSLEAGGPEDTQYF
13 | NA | TRBJ2-1 | NA | TRBV7-3 | TGTGCCAGCAGCTTTATGAGTGGTTCTTTGGAGTTCTTC | CASSFMSGSLEFF
17 | NA | TRBJ2-3 | NA | TRBV10-3 | TGTGCCATCAGTGAGTCCGGGACGGATACTCCCACAGATACGCAGTATTTT | CAISESGTDTPTDTQYF
14 | NA | TRBJ2-7 | NA | TRBV11-2 | TGTGCCAGCAGCCCCTTCAGGAGGAACTACGAGCAGTACTTC | CASSPFRRNYEQYF
14 | NA | TRBJ2-1 | NA | TRBV27 | TGTGCCAGCTCGTGGGCGGGGTTGGCCCTTGAGCAGTTCTTC | CASSWAGLALEQFF
16 | once | TRBJ2-7 | NA | TRBV5-1 | TGCGCCAGCAGCTTGGGGATCGGACAGAGCTCCTACGAGCAGTACTTC | CASSLGIGQSSYEQYF
15 | NA | TRBJ2-5 | NA | TRBV7-7 | TGTGCTAGCAGCATAATTTCGAGCACGGGAGAGACCCAGTACTTC | CASSIISSTGETQYF
15 | NA | TRBJ2-3 | NA | TRBV19 | TGTGCCAGTAGCGGGTTTCGGGAGAACACAGATACGCAGTATTTT | CASSGFRENTDTQYF
16 | NA | TRBJ2-1 | TRBD2 | TRBV7-9 | TGTGCCAGCTCACTTGGGGATAGCGGGGATTACAATGAGCAGTTCTTC | CASSLGDSGDYNEQFF
16 | NA | TRBJ2-1 | TRBD2 | TRBV10-2 | TGCGCCAGCAGTGAGGGTAGCGGGCGCCCCTACAATGAGCAGTTCTTC | CASSEGSGRPYNEQFF
14 | NA | TRBJ2-7 | NA | TRBV27 | TGTGCCAGCAGTTTAGTGCTTAACTCCTACGAGCAGTACTTC | CASSLVLNSYEQYF
15 | NA | TRBJ2-2 | TRBD2 | TRBV5-5 | TGTGCCAGCAGCTTGGGACTAGCGGGAGCTGGGGAGCTGTTTTTT | CASSLGLAGAGELFF
13 | NA | TRBJ2-7 | NA | TRBV10-3 | TGTGCCACCCTTAGAGGTGGGGCTCGGGAGCAGTACTTC | CATLRGGAREQYF
15 | NA | TRBJ2-1 | NA | TRBV9 | TGTGCCAGCAGCGTGGATAGAAGCTCCTACAATGAGCAGTTCTTC | CASSVDRSSYNEQFF
15 | once | TRBJ2-7 | TRBD1 | TRBV2 | TGTGCCAGCAGTGGGGGACAGTCGTTCTCCTACGAGCAGTACTTC | CASSGGQSFSYEQYF
13 | NA | TRBJ2-1 | NA | TRBV6-4 | TGTGCCAGCAGCCGCCTTGTTTGGGAGGAGCAGTTCTTC | CASSRLVWEEQFF
13 | NA | TRBJ2-2 | NA | TRBV5-1 | TGCGCCAGCAGCTTGGAAGGGGCCGGGGAGCTGTTTTTT | CASSLEGAGELFF
11 | NA | TRBJ2-1 | NA | TRBV7-9 | TGTGCCAGCAGCATCAGTGGTGAGCAGTTCTTC | CASSISGEQFF
19 | NA | TRBJ2-4 | TRBD2 | TRBV2 | TGTGCCAGCAGTGAAGGACCGGGACTAGCGGAGATAGCCAAAAACATTCAGTACTTC | CASSEGPGLAEIAKNIQYF
11 | NA | TRBJ2-1 | NA | TRBV5-5 | TGTGCCAGCAGCTTATACAATGAGCAGTTCTTC | CASSLYNEQFF